The clone carrying this T cell receptor (beta chain) was detected ten times or more. Its antigen is not known. This sample stems from a study of identical twins. The study's findings and limits: Diverse VJ usage suggested most zero-insertion clonotypes were not invariant T cells. Twin pairs had excess sharing that was weaker in beta out-of-frame sequences.

Each cDNA held unique molecular identifiers, and template switching gave it a universal primer site. In TCRdb, the 5' RACE reads were re-called with MiXCR into one record per CDR3 protein. This sample carries some 270,000 distinct CDR3 sequences, about 8% of them seen once, and the ten largest clones take about 3%. The same sample was also studied in work on yellow fever vaccine responses in identical twins. As reported in that work: Reportedly, twins showed a vaccine T cell response that looked partly convergent and partly personalized.

The source is a woman between 18 and 29 years old in good health. Sequenced material: CD8+ T cells sorted from blood.

CDR3 in amino acids: CASSQAIGDNEQFF. CDR3 coding DNA: TGTGCCAGCAGCCAAGCGATAGGGGACAATGAGCAGTTCTTC. This chain uses TRBV3-1 with TRBJ2-1, with a tentative D call TRBD1 (5 bases). V was pared by 1 base and J by 5 bases, with 9 bases between. The CDR3 has 14 amino acids. Germline V CDR1 and CDR2: LGHDT, YNNKEL (reference sequence).